Below, one T cell receptor (beta chain) is given with its context. Germline is not matched at one junction end, which may reflect a read error. The CDR3 covers 14 residues. The germline V gene encodes CDR1 LNHNV and CDR2 YYDKDF (reference sequence). These data originate in a study of CD8 T cells in Susac syndrome. Random hexamers served to reverse transcribe roughly 0.45 to 1 ug RNA. TCRdb fed the immunoSEQ multiplex PCR reads into MiXCR, producing one record per CDR3 protein. This table holds around 150,000 distinct CDR3 sequences, over 90% found once. The chain couples TRBV15 to TRBJ2-3, with TRBD1 identical over 9 bases. The receptor was isolated from a human donor with Susac syndrome. The sequenced sample was CD4+ T cells from PBMCs. Written as DNA, the CDR3 is TGTGCCACCAGCAGAACAGGGGGCACGAATACGCAGGATTTT. This codes for CATSRTGGTNTQDF.